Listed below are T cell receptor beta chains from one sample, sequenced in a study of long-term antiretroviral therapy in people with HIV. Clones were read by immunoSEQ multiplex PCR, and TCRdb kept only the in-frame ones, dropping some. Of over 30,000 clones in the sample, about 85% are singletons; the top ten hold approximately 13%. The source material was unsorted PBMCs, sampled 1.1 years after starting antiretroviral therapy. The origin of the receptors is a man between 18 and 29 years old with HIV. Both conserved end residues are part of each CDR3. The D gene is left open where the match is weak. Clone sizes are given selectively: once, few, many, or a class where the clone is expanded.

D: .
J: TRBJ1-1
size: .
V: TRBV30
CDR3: CAWGPPEAFF
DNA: TGTGCCTGGGGACCACCTGAAGCTTTCTTT

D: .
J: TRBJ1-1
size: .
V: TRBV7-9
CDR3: CASSSRGRDTEAFF
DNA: TGTGCCAGCAGCTCGCGGGGTCGAGACACTGAAGCTTTCTTT

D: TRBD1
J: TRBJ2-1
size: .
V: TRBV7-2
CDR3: CASSFDRGDNEQFF
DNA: TGTGCCAGCAGCTTCGACAGGGGGGACAATGAGCAGTTCTTC

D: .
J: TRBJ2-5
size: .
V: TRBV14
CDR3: CASSHLTREWETQYF
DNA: TGTGCCAGCAGCCATCTAACCCGGGAATGGGAGACCCAGTACTTC

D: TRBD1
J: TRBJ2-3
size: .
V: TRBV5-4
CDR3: CASSIQGVSTDTQYF
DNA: TGTGCCAGCAGCATACAGGGGGTTAGCACAGATACGCAGTATTTT

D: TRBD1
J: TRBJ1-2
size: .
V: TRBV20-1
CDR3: CSAWDSYGYTF
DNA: TGCAGTGCATGGGACAGTTATGGCTACACCTTC

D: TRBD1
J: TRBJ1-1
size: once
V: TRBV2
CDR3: CASAYTGVNTEAFF
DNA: TGTGCCAGCGCATATACAGGGGTGAACACTGAAGCTTTCTTT

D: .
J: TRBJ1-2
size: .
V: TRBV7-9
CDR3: CASSPIGRRGYGYTF
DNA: TGTGCCAGCAGCCCAATAGGAAGGAGAGGGTATGGCTACACCTTC

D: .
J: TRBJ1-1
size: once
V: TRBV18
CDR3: CASSRTATNTEAFF
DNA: TGTGCCAGCTCACGAACAGCAACGAACACTGAAGCTTTCTTT

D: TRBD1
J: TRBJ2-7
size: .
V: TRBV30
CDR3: CAWGTGGSEQYF
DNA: TGTGCCTGGGGTACAGGGGGTAGCGAGCAGTACTTC

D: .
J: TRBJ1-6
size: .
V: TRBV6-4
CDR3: CASREDTSYNSPLHF
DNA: TGTGCCAGCAGGGAAGACACCTCCTATAATTCACCCCTCCACTTT

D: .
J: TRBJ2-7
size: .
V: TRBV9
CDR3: CASSVGGGQGFGYEQYF
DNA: TGTGCCAGCAGCGTAGGAGGAGGGCAGGGGTTTGGGTACGAGCAGTACTTC

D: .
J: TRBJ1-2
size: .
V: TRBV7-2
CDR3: CASSRSGTQSYGYTF
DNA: TGTGCCAGCAGCCGCTCAGGGACCCAAAGCTATGGCTACACCTTC

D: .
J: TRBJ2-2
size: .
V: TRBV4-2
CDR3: CASSQVDGPGELFF
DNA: TGTGCCAGCAGCCAAGTAGACGGGCCCGGGGAGCTGTTTTTT

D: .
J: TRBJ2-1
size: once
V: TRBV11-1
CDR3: CASSFRESSYNEQFF
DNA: TGTGCCAGCAGCTTCCGAGAGAGCTCCTACAATGAGCAGTTCTTC

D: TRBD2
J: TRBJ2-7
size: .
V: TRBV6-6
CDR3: CASSPPRLAGPNEQYF
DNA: TGTGCCAGCAGTCCCCCACGGCTAGCGGGACCTAACGAGCAGTACTTC

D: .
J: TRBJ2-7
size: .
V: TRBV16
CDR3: CASSHSPFYEQYF
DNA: TGTGCCAGCAGCCATAGTCCGTTCTACGAGCAGTACTTC